The 15 T cell receptor beta chains in this list originate from one sample, sequenced in a study of shared clonotypes between healthy human individuals. This table comes from immunoSEQ multiplex PCR, and its TCRdb copy is limited to in-frame clones, with some not included. This sample has about 470,000 clones, with 70% to 80% found just once. Sequencing was carried out using PBMCs. The receptors come from a woman aged 35 to 49 in good health. Some clones in this sample may be carry-over from other donors' samples.

The chain employs TRBV18 and TRBJ1-5, with D perhaps matching TRBD1 (6 bases). Germline CDR1 and CDR2: KGHSH and LQKENI. This CDR3 comprises 15 residues. Trimming took 5 bases from V and 5 from J, leaving 16 bases between them. In DNA form, the CDR3 reads TGTGCCAGCTCATTTCAGGGGAACGGGGATCAGCCCCAGCATTTT. Its translation is CASSFQGNGDQPQHF.

As DNA, the CDR3 is TGTGCCACCGGTAGGAGGTCACCCGGGAGGGTGTTTTTT. Its translation is CATGRRSPGRVFF. V and J are TRBV15 and TRBJ1-4; no reliable D call. The V end was cut by 8 bases, the J end by 15 bases, with 22 bases between. The germline V gene has CDR1 LNHNV and CDR2 YYDKDF (reference sequence). The CDR3 has 13 residues.

V is TRBV10-3 and J is TRBJ1-1; 8 positions agree with TRBD1. The CDR3 sequence is 13 residues long. Trimming removed 8 bases from V and 3 bases from J; junction bases left unmatched: 5. Germline V gene data show CDR1 as ENHRY and CDR2 as SYGVKD. CDR3: CAIQGAGDTEAFF. The DNA of the CDR3 is TGTGCCATCCAGGGGGCGGGCGACACTGAAGCTTTCTTT.

The chain links TRBV28 to TRBJ2-1; the D gene is possibly TRBD1 (6 bases). Trimming took 5 bases from V and 0 from J, leaving 14 bases between them. The CDR3 is 16 residues long. Per germline, CDR1 MDHEN and CDR2 SYDVKM. The chain's CDR3 is CASSLQGWSSYNEQFF. CDR3 coding DNA: TGTGCCAGCAGTCTCCAGGGGTGGAGCTCCTACAATGAGCAGTTCTTC.

The chain employs TRBV2 and TRBJ1-1, with 7 bases fitting TRBD1. This CDR3 has 15 residues. V lost 3 bases to trimming and J lost 0 bases; unmatched junction nucleotides: 4. Germline CDR1 reads SNHLY; CDR2 reads FYNNEI. The CDR3: CASSEGQLMNTEAFF. The DNA of the CDR3 is TGTGCCAGCAGTGAGGGACAGCTAATGAACACTGAAGCTTTCTTT.

Worth noting for this clone: The same CDR3 can be traced to other DNA sequences in this sample. The CDR3 DNA sequence: TGTGCCAGCTCACCACGACAGGGGGCCTACGAGCAGTACTTC. As protein: CASSPRQGAYEQYF. J is TRBJ2-7 and V is TRBV18, with 9 bases matching TRBD1. Germline assignment: CDR1 KGHSH and CDR2 LQKENI. Unmatched junction bases numbered 0, after V lost 1 base and J lost 2 bases. The CDR3 is 14 amino acids.

This chain uses TRBV7-6 with TRBJ2-2; D gene unclear. This CDR3 is built from 14 residues. The germline V gene encodes CDR1 SGHVS and CDR2 FNYEAQ. V was trimmed by 2 bases and J by 5 bases, leaving 9 bases between them. The CDR3 sequence is CASSLSGSTGELFF. The CDR3 DNA sequence: TGTGCCAGCAGCTTATCTGGAAGTACCGGGGAGCTGTTTTTT. Variable domain in full (rest from reference TRBV7-6 and TRBJ2-2): GAGVSQSPRYKVTKRGQDVALRCDPISGHVSLYWYRQALGQGPEFLTYFNYEAQQDKSGLPNDRFSAERPEGSISTLTIQRTEQRDSAMYRCASSLSGSTGELFFGEGSRLTVL.

This CDR3 reads CASSLGQGGTDTQYF. In DNA form, the CDR3 reads TGCGCCAGCAGCTTGGGACAGGGAGGCACAGATACGCAGTATTTT. The chain is built from TRBV5-1 and TRBJ2-3, with 7 bases that match TRBD1. The trim removed 0 bases at V and 1 base at J, leaving 2 bases unmatched. The CDR3 length is 15 residues. The germline V gene encodes CDR1 SGHRS and CDR2 YFSETQ.

The V and J genes are TRBV11-3 and TRBJ2-3; maybe TRBD2 (5 bases). The germline gives CDR1 SGHNT, CDR2 YENEEA. Between the trimmed V and J ends, which lost 0 bases and 8 bases, there was a span of 12 bases. This CDR3 spans 14 amino acids. In nucleotides, the CDR3 is TGTGCCAGCAGCTTAGATCACCGGGGTGGTACGCAGTATTTT. It encodes CASSLDHRGGTQYF.

The gene calls are TRBV27 and TRBJ1-4; TRBD1 matches at 7 bases. Per the germline V gene, CDR1 is MNHEY and CDR2 is SMNVEV (reference sequence). This CDR3 is 16 amino acids long. The junction had 6 bases not matched to a gene; V was cut back by 2 bases and J by 3 bases. CDR3 in amino acids: CASSLKRGRANEKLFF. DNA for the CDR3: TGTGCCAGCAGTTTAAAGAGGGGGCGAGCTAATGAAAAACTGTTTTTT.

This clone was detected only a few times. The chain links TRBV19 to TRBJ2-1; TRBD2 matches 7 bases. The CDR3 length is 14 residues. V shed 3 bases and J 5 bases; nucleotides not matched to a gene: 4. Germline CDR1 is LNHDA and CDR2 is SQIVND (reference sequence). CDR3 residues: CASSIWRENNEQFF. The CDR3 DNA is TGTGCCAGTAGTATTTGGCGGGAGAACAATGAGCAGTTCTTC. Using reference TRBV19 and TRBJ2-1 for the parts outside the CDR3, the full variable domain is DGGITQSPKYLFRKEGQNVTLSCEQNLNHDAMYWYRQDPGQGLRLIYYSQIVNDFQKGDIAEGYSVSREKKESFPLTVTSAQKNPTAFYLCASSIWRENNEQFFGPGTRLTVL.

The chain couples TRBV7-2 to TRBJ2-1, with D unclear. Germline CDR1 is SGHTA and CDR2 is FQGNSA. Trimming removed 2 bases at V and 5 bases at J, with 10 bases between. There are 14 residues in the CDR3. In nucleotides, the CDR3 is TGTGCCAGCAGCTTAAGGTGGAGTAACAATGAGCAGTTCTTC. Its translation is CASSLRWSNNEQFF.

This clone has a handful of counts. V and J are TRBV30 and TRBJ2-2; a possible D gene is TRBD2 (7 bases). V lost 3 bases, J lost 3 bases, and 17 bases lay in between. Germline CDR1 GTSNPN, CDR2 SVGIG (reference sequence). This CDR3 is 16 amino acids long. The DNA of the CDR3 is TGTGCCTGGAGAGGGGGGCTAGCGGCCTACACCGGGGAGCTGTTTTTT. As protein: CAWRGGLAAYTGELFF. Filled out from reference TRBV30 and TRBJ2-2, the complete variable domain reads SQTIHQWPATLVQPVGSPLSLECTVEGTSNPNLYWYRQAAGRGLQLLFYSVGIGQISSEVPQNLSASRPQDRQFILSSKKLLLSDSGFYLCAWRGGLAAYTGELFFGEGSRLTVL.

The chain recombines TRBV7-2 with TRBJ2-3; no clear D gene. The V end lost 1 base, the J end lost 6 bases, and 11 bases lay between the germline ends. Germline CDR1 and CDR2: SGHTA and FQGNSA. There are 14 residues in the CDR3. CDR3 loop: CASSLGLSMDTQYF. Here the CDR3 DNA reads TGTGCCAGCAGCTTAGGTCTTTCGATGGATACGCAGTATTTT. The entire variable domain, with the rest obtained from reference TRBV7-2 and TRBJ2-3, is as follows: GAGVSQSPSNKVTEKGKDVELRCDPISGHTALYWYRQSLGQGLEFLIYFQGNSAPDKSGLPSDRFSAERTGGSVSTLTIQRTQQEDSAVYLCASSLGLSMDTQYFGPGTRLTVL.

This clone was detected only a few times. The CDR3 spells CAWHLGAGELFF. The CDR3 nucleotides are TGTGCCTGGCATCTAGGTGCCGGGGAGCTGTTTTTT. The chain employs TRBV30 and TRBJ2-2; the D is unclear. V lost 5 bases, J lost 6 bases, and 10 bases lay in between. Germline CDR1 is GTSNPN and CDR2 is SVGIG (reference sequence). The CDR3 length is 12 residues. The full variable domain, completed using reference TRBV30 and TRBJ2-2, is SQTIHQWPATLVQPVGSPLSLECTVEGTSNPNLYWYRQAAGRGLQLLFYSVGIGQISSEVPQNLSASRPQDRQFILSSKKLLLSDSGFYLCAWHLGAGELFFGEGSRLTVL.